These 31 T cell receptor beta chains were all obtained from the same sample, sequenced in a study of blood T cell repertoires in COVID-19. Produced via immunoSEQ multiplex PCR; TCRdb's table is partial and in-frame only. The sample consists of tens of thousands of clones, about 90% of them appearing once. Sequencing was done on a sample of peripheral blood. The receptors were sampled from a human donor with active COVID-19. The donor label of this sample is uncertain.

The V gene is TRBV27, the J gene TRBJ2-4, with TRBD1 matching over 9 bases. This CDR3 has 12 residues. V was pared by 6 bases and J by 8 bases, with 2 bases of the junction left unmatched. Per the germline V gene, CDR1 is MNHEY and CDR2 is SMNVEV (reference sequence). This chain's CDR3 is CASRTGGDIQYF. CDR3 nucleotide sequence: TGTGCCAGCAGGACAGGGGGGGACATTCAGTACTTC.

The chain couples TRBV7-9 to TRBJ2-1; 7 bases match TRBD1. The CDR3 consists of 16 residues. The germline V gene has CDR1 SEHNR and CDR2 FQNEAQ (reference sequence). Losses at the gene ends were 5 bases for V and 8 bases for J; bases not matched to a gene: 15. The CDR3 protein is CASSQGRQGKVYEQFF. The DNA for the CDR3 is TGTGCCAGCAGCCAAGGCAGACAGGGTAAAGTCTATGAGCAGTTCTTC.

The rearrangement links TRBV9 to TRBJ1-1; D is ambiguous. V gave up 2 bases and J gave up 3 bases, with 14 bases separating them. Germline lookup yields CDR1 SGDLS and CDR2 YYNGEE. The CDR3 loop spans 15 amino acids. CDR3 amino acids: CASSVASFLDTEAFF. CDR3 DNA: TGTGCCAGCAGCGTCGCGAGTTTCCTAGACACTGAAGCTTTCTTT.

This chain joins TRBV2 and TRBJ2-5, with D perhaps matching TRBD1 (5 bases). Trimming stripped 4 bases from V and 1 base from J, with 10 bases between. There are 14 residues in the CDR3. Looked up from germline, CDR1 is SNHLY and CDR2 is FYNNEI. The CDR3: CASSGTRVQETQYF. In nucleotides, the CDR3 is TGTGCCAGCAGTGGGACACGAGTCCAAGAGACCCAGTACTTC.

This rearrangement joins TRBV14 to TRBJ2-1, with 7 bases fitting TRBD2. There are 16 residues in the CDR3. J gave up 4 bases and V 1 base, and 7 bases lay outside the gene matches. Germline V gene data show CDR1 as SGHDN and CDR2 as FVKESK. CDR3: CASSQGIGDYYNEQFF. Here the CDR3 DNA reads TGTGCCAGCAGCCAAGGAATCGGGGACTATTACAATGAGCAGTTCTTC.

The V and J genes are TRBV3-1 (or the pseudogene TRBV3-2) and TRBJ2-7; 8 bases align to TRBD1. Trimming at V came to 3 bases and at J to 2 bases, leaving 3 bases not matched to a gene. This CDR3 region has 14 residues. In germline, CDR1 is LGHDT, CDR2 YNNKEL (reference sequence). CDR3 sequence (DNA): TGTGCCAGCAGCCAGGGACAGGCCACCTACGAGCAGTACTTC. Translation gives CASSQGQATYEQYF.

The J gene is TRBJ2-3, the V gene TRBV6-4, with TRBD1 as a possible D gene (6 bases). This CDR3 spans 13 amino acids. The germline V and J ends were trimmed by 4 bases and 5 bases, with 10 bases remaining between them. In germline, CDR1 is MRHNA, CDR2 SNTAGT. CDR3: CASSVTGRDTQYF. CDR3 nucleotide sequence: TGTGCCAGCAGTGTAACAGGGCGAGATACGCAGTATTTT.

V and J are TRBV28 and TRBJ1-6; D gene uncertain. CDR1 MDHEN and CDR2 SYDVKM come from the germline V gene. This CDR3 region has 14 residues. Trimming took 2 bases from V and 13 from J, leaving 15 bases between them. The CDR3 nucleotides are TGTGCCAGCAGTTTAAGGCACTATAGGAGTCCCCTCCACTTT. This codes for CASSLRHYRSPLHF.

This sequence joins TRBV2 and TRBJ1-6; D gene ambiguous. The germline V and J ends were trimmed by 5 bases and 7 bases, with 18 bases remaining between them. This CDR3 contains 16 residues. Germline CDR1 reads SNHLY; CDR2 reads FYNNEI. CDR3 DNA: TGTGCCAGCAGTTCAGACTTGTCAATTGGGAATTCACCCCTCCACTTT. Amino acid sequence: CASSSDLSIGNSPLHF.

The CDR3 here is CASSYRGKSYEQYF. CDR3 nucleotides: TGTGCCAGCAGTTACCGGGGGAAATCCTACGAGCAGTACTTC. The chain carries TRBV6-5 and TRBJ2-7, with D maybe TRBD2 (6 bases). Trimming cost V 2 bases and J 1 base, with 9 bases left between them. Germline loops: CDR1 MNHEY, CDR2 SVGAGI. The CDR3 is 14 residues long.

The CDR3 DNA reads TGTGCCAGCAGCTTAGAATCGGGTCGAGGTGAAAAACTGTTTTTT. Translation gives CASSLESGRGEKLFF. V gene TRBV13 combines with J gene TRBJ1-4; D remains unclear. This CDR3 is built from 15 residues. CDR1 PRHDT and CDR2 FYEKMQ come from the germline V gene (reference sequence). The ends were cut back, 1 base at V and 7 bases at J, with 13 bases in the middle.

The chain couples TRBV7-9 to TRBJ1-2, with D possibly being TRBD1 (5 bases). The germline V gene has CDR1 SEHNR and CDR2 FQNEAQ (reference sequence). Trimming removed 4 bases at V and 2 bases at J, with 8 bases between. This CDR3 comprises 13 residues. This CDR3 is CASSSDTNYGYTF. Written as DNA, the CDR3 is TGTGCCAGCAGCTCGGACACAAACTATGGCTACACCTTC.

The chain employs TRBV7-3 and TRBJ1-6; 8 bases match TRBD1. Trimming cost V 5 bases and J 9 bases; bases outside gene matches: 9. Germline assignment: CDR1 SGHTA and CDR2 FQGTGA. This CDR3 is built from 15 residues. The CDR3 nucleotides are TGTGCCAGCAGCCTTTCCGGGACAGGCAGTTCACCCCTCCACTTT. Amino acid sequence: CASSLSGTGSSPLHF.

The chain joins TRBV18 to TRBJ1-2, with a weak D call TRBD1 (6 bases). Germline-derived CDR1 and CDR2 are KGHSH and LQKENI. With 5 bases removed from V and 5 bases from J, the gap between germline ends came to 15 bases. The CDR3 extends over 14 amino acids. In DNA, the CDR3 is TGTGCCAGCTCATCATTGAAGACAGGTTATGGCTACACCTTC. This codes for CASSSLKTGYGYTF.

The rearrangement uses TRBV11-2 and TRBJ2-7, with TRBD2 identical over 8 bases. Germline CDR1 SGHAT, CDR2 FQNNGV. The CDR3 is 15 amino acids. V was pared by 5 bases and J by 8 bases, with 14 bases of the junction left unmatched. The CDR3 DNA is TGTGCCAGCAGCCCCCGAATAGCGGGGTCGCTTAAGCAGTACTTC. Protein product: CASSPRIAGSLKQYF. Drawing the rest from reference TRBV11-2 and TRBJ2-7, the complete variable domain is EAGVAQSPRYKIIEKRQSVAFWCNPISGHATLYWYQQILGQGPKLLIQFQNNGVVDDSQLPKDRFSAERLKGVDSTLKIQPAKLEDSAVYLCASSPRIAGSLKQYFGPGTRLTVT.

This chain connects TRBV2 to TRBJ2-2, with D possibly matching TRBD1 (6 bases). Germline CDR1 SNHLY, CDR2 FYNNEI. The CDR3 runs to 14 residues. The V end was cut by 11 bases, the J end by 6 bases, with 19 bases between. The CDR3 sequence is CACRGGSQPGELFF. The DNA for the CDR3 is TGTGCCTGCCGAGGGGGTAGTCAGCCCGGGGAGCTGTTTTTT.

This clone was seen a handful of times. The J gene is TRBJ1-5, the V gene TRBV6-5; the D is unclear. The V gene lost 8 bases and the J gene lost 2 bases, with 10 bases spanning the gap. Germline CDR1 reads MNHEY; CDR2 reads SVGAGI. The CDR3 has 13 residues. CDR3 protein: CASRVTRNQPQHF. In nucleotides, the CDR3 is TGTGCCAGCCGGGTAACTCGCAATCAGCCCCAGCATTTT.

CDR3 loop: CASSSSGIGEQYF. The CDR3 DNA follows: TGTGCCAGCAGTTCCTCAGGGATCGGCGAGCAGTACTTC. The gene calls are TRBV27 and TRBJ2-7, with D possibly TRBD1 on 5 matching bases. The germline gives CDR1 MNHEY, CDR2 SMNVEV (reference sequence). Trimming left V 4 bases short and J 6 bases short, with 13 bases between. The CDR3 extends over 13 amino acids.

The chain employs TRBV6-6 and TRBJ1-1; 9 bases map to TRBD1. V was pared by 7 bases and J by 0 bases, with 9 bases of the junction left unmatched. The CDR3 runs to 16 residues. Looked up from germline, CDR1 is MNHNY and CDR2 is SVGAGI (reference sequence). The CDR3 nucleotides are TGTGCCAGCAACGCCGGGACAGGGATTTTGAACACTGAAGCTTTCTTT. It specifies CASNAGTGILNTEAFF.

This chain links TRBV18 with TRBJ2-7, with D perhaps matching TRBD2 (5 bases). This CDR3 has 14 residues. Trimming removed 1 base at V and 4 bases at J, with 11 bases between. CDR1 and CDR2 from the germline V gene are KGHSH and LQKENI. DNA for the CDR3: TGTGCCAGCTCACCACGAGACTATTTTTACGAGCAGTACTTC. As protein: CASSPRDYFYEQYF. The full variable domain, completed using reference TRBV18 and TRBJ2-7, is NAGVMQNPRHLVRRRGQEARLRCSPMKGHSHVYWYRQLPEEGLKFMVYLQKENIIDESGMPKERFSAEFPKEGPSILRIQQVVRGDSAAYFCASSPRDYFYEQYFGPGTRLTVT.

This clone is a singleton in its sample. The CDR3 nucleotides are TGTGCCAGTAGCCGGAGATCCCGATCGGGACAGGGGAAAGAGACCCAGTACTTC. Protein: CASSRRSRSGQGKETQYF. The rearrangement joins TRBV19 to TRBJ2-5; 10 bases are shared with TRBD1. Germline trimming cut 6 bases from V and 3 bases from J; bases unmatched to any gene: 16. The CDR3 is 18 amino acids. The germline gives CDR1 LNHDA, CDR2 SQIVND (reference sequence). Using reference TRBV19 and TRBJ2-5 for the parts outside the CDR3, the full variable domain is DGGITQSPKYLFRKEGQNVTLSCEQNLNHDAMYWYRQDPGQGLRLIYYSQIVNDFQKGDIAEGYSVSREKKESFPLTVTSAQKNPTAFYLCASSRRSRSGQGKETQYFGPGTRLLVL.

The chain links TRBV10-3 to TRBJ2-7, with a weak D call TRBD2 (6 bases). From germline, CDR1 is ENHRY and CDR2 SYGVKD. The CDR3 is 14 residues long. Deletions cut 6 bases from V and 7 bases from J, with 19 bases between. CDR3 region: CAIRDGTASGEQYF. For the CDR3, the DNA is TGTGCCATCAGAGACGGGACTGCATCGGGGGAGCAGTACTTC.

The table lists this clone with a few counts. The chain joins TRBV24-1 to TRBJ2-3; maybe TRBD1 (6 bases). CDR3 length: 16 residues. V shed 3 bases and J shed 0 bases, with 12 bases lying between them. Per germline, CDR1 KGHDR and CDR2 SFDVKD. In nucleotides, the CDR3 is TGTGCCACCAGTGATGACAGGAAAACTAGCACAGATACGCAGTATTTT. Translated: CATSDDRKTSTDTQYF.

The J gene is TRBJ2-7, the V gene TRBV4-2; possibly TRBD1 for D (8 bases). The germline V gene has CDR1 LGHNA and CDR2 YNFKEQ. This CDR3 has 16 residues. Trimming removed 2 bases at V and 3 bases at J, with 17 bases between. CDR3 amino acids: CASSQITGGANYEQYF. The DNA of the CDR3 is TGTGCCAGCAGCCAAATAACAGGGGGGGCCAACTACGAGCAGTACTTC.

This clone was recorded once. CDR3 in amino acids: CASSSAGGSGGYTF. For the CDR3, the DNA is TGTGCCAGCAGTTCAGCAGGGGGCTCGGGTGGCTACACCTTC. The chain links TRBV27 to TRBJ1-2; 8 positions agree with TRBD1. The length of the CDR3 is 14 residues. Germline-derived CDR1 and CDR2 are MNHEY and SMNVEV (reference sequence). V shed 4 bases and J 7 bases; nucleotides not matched to a gene: 8.

This chain connects TRBV5-1 to TRBJ1-2; the match to TRBD1 covers 7 bases. Trimming took 3 bases from V and 8 from J; bases not matched to a gene: 13. This CDR3 has 15 residues. Germline-derived CDR1 and CDR2 are SGHRS and YFSETQ. The DNA for the CDR3 is TGCGCCAGCAGCTCCACCCTAGACAGGGTTGAAGGCTACACCTTC. Amino acid sequence: CASSSTLDRVEGYTF.

The rearrangement joins TRBV4-3 to TRBJ1-5; no clear D. The V and J ends lost 0 bases and 5 bases respectively, with 11 bases between them. Germline V gives CDR1 LGHNA, CDR2 YSLEER. The CDR3 length is 15 residues. In DNA, the CDR3 is TGCGCCAGCAGCCAAGATCTCGGGGAAGATCAGCCCCAGCATTTT. Its protein product is CASSQDLGEDQPQHF.

The rearrangement uses TRBV6-5 and TRBJ2-2, with a possible D match to TRBD2 (6 bases). The CDR3 extends over 15 amino acids. The germline V and J ends were trimmed by 7 bases and 7 bases, with 19 bases remaining between them. The germline gives CDR1 MNHEY, CDR2 SVGAGI. The CDR3, as DNA: TGTGCCAGCATGGGGGGTAGACGTGTTTTCGGGGAGCTGTTTTTT. It codes for CASMGGRRVFGELFF.

The V gene is TRBV29-1, the J gene TRBJ2-7, with D hard to call. The CDR3 consists of 12 residues. Germline V CDR1 and CDR2: SQVTM, ANQGSEA. Deletions cut 7 bases from V and 0 bases from J, with 10 bases between. The CDR3 loop reads CSAQKASYEQYF. The CDR3 DNA sequence: TGCAGCGCACAGAAGGCCTCCTACGAGCAGTACTTC.

V is TRBV5-1 and J is TRBJ1-1, with 8 nucleotides matching TRBD1. The CDR3 runs to 12 residues. Looked up from germline, CDR1 is SGHRS and CDR2 is YFSETQ. V lost 5 bases to trimming and J lost 6 bases; unmatched junction nucleotides: 3. CDR3 sequence reads: CASRDRDPEAFF. The DNA of the CDR3 is TGCGCCAGCAGGGACAGGGACCCTGAAGCTTTCTTT.

The CDR3, as DNA: TGTGCCAGCACCTTAGCACGGGGTGATACGCAGTATTTT. Its protein is CASTLARGDTQYF. The chain employs TRBV6-5 and TRBJ2-3; the D gene is possibly TRBD2 (5 bases). The CDR3 sequence is 13 residues long. Germline V gene data show CDR1 as MNHEY and CDR2 as SVGAGI. The V end was cut by 7 bases, the J end by 6 bases, with 14 bases between.